This entry lists 8 T cell receptor beta chains sequenced from one sample in a study of cytomegalovirus exposure and HLA in healthy donors. Sequencing used immunoSEQ multiplex PCR; TCRdb keeps in-frame clones, though not all of them. This sample has tens of thousands of clones; roughly 93% occur once, and the top ten carry less than 4%. The sequenced sample was PBMCs. All receptors derive from a woman aged 25-40 years in good health and CMV-seronegative.

The rearrangement uses TRBV30 and TRBJ2-1; D gene unclear. CDR1 is GTSNPN, CDR2 SVGIG, per germline (reference sequence). V dropped 1 base and J dropped 3 bases, with 7 bases sitting between them. The CDR3 is 13 residues long. The chain's CDR3 is CAWSASSYNEQFF. DNA of the CDR3: TGTGCCTGGAGTGCGAGTAGCTACAATGAGCAGTTCTTC.

V gene TRBV7-8 combines with J gene TRBJ2-3, with TRBD2 matching 9 bases. V was clipped by 6 bases and J by 11 bases; unmatched bases: 3. The CDR3 spans 11 residues. Germline CDR1 is SGHVS and CDR2 is FQNEAQ. In DNA form, the CDR3 reads TGTGCCAGCAGGCTAGCGGGGTTGCAGTATTTT. Translation: CASRLAGLQYF.

The chain employs TRBV6-5 and TRBJ1-2, with D tentatively TRBD1 (6 bases). Trimming removed 6 bases from V and 3 bases from J, with 11 bases in between. There are 13 residues in the CDR3. The germline V gene encodes CDR1 MNHEY and CDR2 SVGAGI. The CDR3 DNA sequence: TGTGCCAGCAGAAGGGGGGGGTACTATGGCTACACCTTC. It yields the protein CASRRGGYYGYTF.

The chain links TRBV25-1 to TRBJ1-5; tentatively, D is TRBD1 (5 bases). The CDR3 totals 13 residues. The germline V gene encodes CDR1 MGHDK and CDR2 SYGVNS. V lost 3 bases and J lost 9, with 12 bases in between. CDR3 sequence reads: CASSEPLGGPQHF. Written as DNA, the CDR3 is TGTGCCAGCAGTGAGCCCCTGGGGGGGCCCCAGCATTTT.

The chain recombines TRBV10-2 with TRBJ1-5; D is uncertain. There are 14 residues in the CDR3. V was cut by 4 bases and J by 6 bases, with 13 bases left in between. Germline assignment: CDR1 WSHSY and CDR2 SAAADI. The CDR3 reads CASSGSGRVQPQHF. CDR3 in DNA: TGCGCCAGCAGTGGGTCCGGGAGGGTTCAGCCCCAGCATTTT.

This rearrangement joins TRBV28 to TRBJ2-7; the match to TRBD1 covers 8 bases. V lost 5 bases to trimming and J lost 2 bases; unmatched junction nucleotides: 14. There are 17 residues in the CDR3. Germline V gene lookup returns CDR1 MDHEN and CDR2 SYDVKM. CDR3 DNA sequence: TGTGCCAGCAGTCATAGACCCCAGGGGGCGCGGACCTACGAGCAGTACTTC. This encodes CASSHRPQGARTYEQYF.

The J gene is TRBJ2-3, the V gene TRBV7-2, with TRBD2 matching over 9 bases. The CDR3 sequence is 15 residues long. Germline lookup yields CDR1 SGHTA and CDR2 FQGNSA. The V gene end was trimmed by 5 bases and the J gene end by 1 base; junction bases not matched to a gene: 4. The CDR3 region is CASSISSGGTDTQYF. CDR3 coding DNA: TGTGCCAGCAGCATCTCTAGCGGGGGCACAGATACGCAGTATTTT.

This chain connects TRBV19 to TRBJ1-1; 8 bases agree with TRBD1. Germline trimming cut 5 bases from V and 4 bases from J; bases unmatched to any gene: 6. This CDR3 comprises 14 residues. The germline V gene has CDR1 LNHDA and CDR2 SQIVND (reference sequence). CDR3 amino acids: CASSSGGGSTEAFF. In DNA form, the CDR3 reads TGTGCCAGTAGTTCAGGGGGCGGTAGCACTGAAGCTTTCTTT. Full variable domain (outside the CDR3, taken from reference TRBV19 and TRBJ1-1): DGGITQSPKYLFRKEGQNVTLSCEQNLNHDAMYWYRQDPGQGLRLIYYSQIVNDFQKGDIAEGYSVSREKKESFPLTVTSAQKNPTAFYLCASSSGGGSTEAFFGQGTRLTVV.